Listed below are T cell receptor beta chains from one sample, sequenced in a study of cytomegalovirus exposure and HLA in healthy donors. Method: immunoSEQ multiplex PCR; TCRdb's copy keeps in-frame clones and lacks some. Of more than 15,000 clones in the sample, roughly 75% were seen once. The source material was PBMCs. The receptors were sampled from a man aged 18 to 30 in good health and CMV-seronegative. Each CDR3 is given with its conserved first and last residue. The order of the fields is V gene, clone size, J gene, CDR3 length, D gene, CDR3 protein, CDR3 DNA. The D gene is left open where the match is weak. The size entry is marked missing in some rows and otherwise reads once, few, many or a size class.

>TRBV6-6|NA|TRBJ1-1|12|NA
CASSPGLSEAFF
TGTGCCAGCTCGCCAGGGTTGTCTGAAGCTTTCTTT
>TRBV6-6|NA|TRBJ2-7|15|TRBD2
CASSYSAGGRGEQYF
TGTGCCAGCAGTTACTCGGCGGGCGGGAGAGGCGAGCAGTACTTC
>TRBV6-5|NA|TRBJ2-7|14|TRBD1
CASRVPSGQGEQYF
TGTGCCAGCAGGGTGCCTTCGGGACAGGGCGAGCAGTACTTC
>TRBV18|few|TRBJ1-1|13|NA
CASSPLKETEAFF
TGTGCCAGCTCACCGCTCAAGGAGACTGAAGCTTTCTTT
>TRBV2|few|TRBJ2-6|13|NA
CASIKEGANVLTF
TGTGCCAGCATCAAGGAGGGGGCCAACGTCCTGACTTTC
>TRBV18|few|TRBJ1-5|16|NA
CASSTLPGTLDQPQHF
TGTGCCAGCTCAACCCTCCCCGGGACATTAGATCAGCCCCAGCATTTT
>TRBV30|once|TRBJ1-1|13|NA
CAVSRGWMRSAFF
TGTGCCGTTAGCAGGGGTTGGATGCGATCTGCTTTCTTT
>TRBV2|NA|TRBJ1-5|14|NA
CASSEAQSRQPQHF
TGTGCCAGCAGTGAAGCGCAGTCACGTCAGCCCCAGCATTTT
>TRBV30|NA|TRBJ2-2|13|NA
CAWSHSLTGELFF
TGTGCCTGGAGTCACAGCCTCACCGGGGAGCTGTTTTTT
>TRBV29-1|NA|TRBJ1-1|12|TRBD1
CSVDRGNTEAFF
TGCAGCGTAGACAGGGGGAACACTGAAGCTTTCTTT
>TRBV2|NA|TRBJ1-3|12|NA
CATRGGGNTIYF
TGTGCCACAAGAGGAGGAGGAAACACCATATATTTT
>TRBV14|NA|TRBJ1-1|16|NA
CASSQLKTGSGTEAFF
TGTGCCAGCAGCCAACTAAAAACAGGGTCAGGAACTGAAGCTTTCTTT
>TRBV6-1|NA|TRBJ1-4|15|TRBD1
CASSDPGQGFEKLFF
TGTGCCAGCAGTGACCCGGGACAGGGGTTTGAAAAACTGTTTTTT
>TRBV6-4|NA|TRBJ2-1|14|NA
CASSEVEGGNEQFF
TGTGCCAGCAGTGAGGTGGAGGGCGGGAATGAGCAGTTCTTC
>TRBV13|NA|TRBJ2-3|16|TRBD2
CASRNRLAGDTDTQYF
TGTGCCAGCAGGAACAGACTAGCGGGAGACACAGATACGCAGTATTTT
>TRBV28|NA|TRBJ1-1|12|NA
CASRLFETEAFF
TGTGCCAGCAGACTTTTCGAAACTGAAGCTTTCTTT
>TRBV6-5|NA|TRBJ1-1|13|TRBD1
CASSYDRDTEAFF
TGTGCCAGCAGTTACGACAGGGATACTGAAGCTTTCTTT
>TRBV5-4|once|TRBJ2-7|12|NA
CASSKGGYEQYF
TGTGCCAGCAGCAAAGGGGGCTACGAGCAGTACTTC
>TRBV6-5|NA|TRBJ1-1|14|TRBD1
CASHGTGGNTEAFF
TGTGCCAGCCACGGGACAGGGGGCAACACTGAAGCTTTCTTT
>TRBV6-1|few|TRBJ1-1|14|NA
CASQNSPGSTEAFF
TGTGCCAGCCAAAATAGTCCAGGAAGCACTGAAGCTTTCTTT
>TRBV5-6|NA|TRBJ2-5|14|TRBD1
CASSQQGAQAAQYF
TGTGCCAGCAGCCAACAGGGGGCGCAGGCGGCCCAGTACTTC
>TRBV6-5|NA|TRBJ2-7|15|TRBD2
CASSFGAGGFYEQYF
TGTGCCAGCAGTTTTGGGGCGGGGGGTTTCTACGAGCAGTACTTC
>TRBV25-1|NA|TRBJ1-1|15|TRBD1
CASSDLQGPRTEAFF
TGTGCCAGCAGTGATCTACAGGGGCCCCGGACTGAAGCTTTCTTT
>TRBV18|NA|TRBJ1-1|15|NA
CASSPIGQLNTEAFF
TGTGCCAGCTCACCTATAGGACAGTTGAACACTGAAGCTTTCTTT
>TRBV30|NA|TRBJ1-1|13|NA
CAWDEVGRSEAFF
TGTGCCTGGGACGAGGTGGGGCGGTCTGAAGCTTTCTTT
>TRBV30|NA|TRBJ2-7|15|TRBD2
CAWSQASGVSYEQYF
TGTGCCTGGAGTCAGGCTAGCGGGGTCTCCTACGAGCAGTACTTC
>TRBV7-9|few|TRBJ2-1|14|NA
CASSFGIAFNEQFF
TGTGCCAGCAGCTTCGGGATAGCGTTCAATGAGCAGTTCTTC
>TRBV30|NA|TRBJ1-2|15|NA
CAWSDIGRPNYGYTF
TGTGCCTGGAGTGACATCGGCAGGCCTAACTATGGCTACACCTTC
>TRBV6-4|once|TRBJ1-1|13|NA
CASSEQENTEAFF
TGTGCCAGCAGTGAACAGGAAAACACTGAAGCTTTCTTT
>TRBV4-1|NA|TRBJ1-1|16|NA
CASSQETGFGNTEAFF
TGCGCCAGCAGCCAAGAAACAGGGTTTGGAAACACTGAAGCTTTCTTT
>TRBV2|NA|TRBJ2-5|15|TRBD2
CASMGWLAGEETQYF
TGTGCCAGCATGGGGTGGCTAGCGGGGGAAGAGACCCAGTACTTC
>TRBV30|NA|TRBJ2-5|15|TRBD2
CAWSVERGNQETQYF
TGTGCCTGGAGTGTAGAGCGGGGCAACCAAGAGACCCAGTACTTC